Listed below are T cell receptor beta chains from one sample, sequenced in a study of T cell responses to AZD1222 COVID-19 vaccine. Data came from immunoSEQ multiplex PCR; TCRdb stores just in-frame clones and leaves some out. The data show 95,000 to 150,000 clones, roughly 90% seen once. Sequencing was performed on peripheral blood, taken on day 0 of AZD1222 vaccination. These receptors came from an adult in good health. Each CDR3 is given with its conserved first and last residue.

j_gene: TRBJ2-7; v_gene: TRBV2; len: 13; CDR3aa: CASSGQLHYEQYF
j_gene: TRBJ2-1; v_gene: TRBV11-3; len: 15; CDR3aa: CASSLGASGETEQFF
j_gene: TRBJ2-2; v_gene: TRBV4-1; len: 13; CDR3aa: CASSQTNTGELFF
j_gene: TRBJ2-5; v_gene: TRBV30; len: 13; CDR3aa: CAWLDYLQETQYF
j_gene: TRBJ1-1; v_gene: TRBV28; len: 11; CDR3aa: CASTHSGVAFF
j_gene: TRBJ1-2; v_gene: TRBV7-8; len: 14; CDR3aa: CASSLLQTFYGYTF
j_gene: TRBJ2-1; v_gene: TRBV24-1; len: 14; CDR3aa: CATSDLGGPNEQFF
j_gene: TRBJ2-7; v_gene: TRBV7-6; len: 14; CDR3aa: CASSPHTGGDEQYF
j_gene: TRBJ2-7; v_gene: TRBV4-1; len: 15; CDR3aa: CASSQVGTGRGEQYF
j_gene: TRBJ1-1; v_gene: TRBV3-1/TRBV3-2; len: 11; CDR3aa: CASTGRAEAFF
j_gene: TRBJ2-5; v_gene: TRBV6-4; len: 15; CDR3aa: CASSRQGGGQETQYF
j_gene: TRBJ1-1; v_gene: TRBV29-1; len: 14; CDR3aa: CSVEEAQGYTEAFF
j_gene: TRBJ1-3; v_gene: TRBV9; len: 15; CDR3aa: CASSVAQGSGNTIYF
j_gene: TRBJ2-6; v_gene: TRBV28; len: 14; CDR3aa: CASIATSGANVLTF
j_gene: TRBJ2-7; v_gene: TRBV2; len: 17; CDR3aa: CASSEAGGGPFTYEQYF
j_gene: TRBJ2-2; v_gene: TRBV15; len: 15; CDR3aa: CATSRVGGATGELFF
j_gene: TRBJ1-1; v_gene: TRBV2; len: 12; CDR3aa: CASSELHTEAFF
j_gene: TRBJ2-1; v_gene: TRBV5-4; len: 13; CDR3aa: CASSGTSGAEQFF
j_gene: TRBJ1-2; v_gene: TRBV7-3; len: 12; CDR3aa: CASSGRQGPRTF
j_gene: TRBJ1-1; v_gene: TRBV6-2/TRBV6-3; len: 14; CDR3aa: CASRPTPSRTEAFF
j_gene: TRBJ2-1; v_gene: TRBV3-1/TRBV3-2; len: 15; CDR3aa: CASRPSYSSYNEQFF
j_gene: TRBJ2-7; v_gene: TRBV6-5; len: 14; CDR3aa: CASSYSGRSNEQYF